This is a list of T cell receptor beta chains from one sample in a study of shared clonotypes between healthy human individuals. Sequencing used immunoSEQ multiplex PCR; TCRdb keeps in-frame clones, though not all of them. The sample has over a million clones; around 78% are singletons. Material: memory CD4+ T cells from PBMCs. Receptors originate from a man aged 18 to 29 in good health. Some clones in this sample may be carry-over from other donors' samples. Both conserved end residues are part of each CDR3. Fields, in order: J gene, V gene, CDR3 protein.

j_call: TRBJ1-2
v_call: TRBV18
cdr3_aa: CASTWTGNGYTF

j_call: TRBJ2-1
v_call: TRBV9
cdr3_aa: CASSVGSSSYNEQFF

j_call: TRBJ1-4
v_call: TRBV9
cdr3_aa: CASTNNREGNEKLFF

j_call: TRBJ2-7
v_call: TRBV9
cdr3_aa: CASSPDDRVPYEQYF

j_call: TRBJ2-3
v_call: TRBV4-2
cdr3_aa: CASSQDSQVTDTQYF

j_call: TRBJ2-3
v_call: TRBV30
cdr3_aa: CAWAGTGASTDTQYF

j_call: TRBJ1-5
v_call: TRBV7-9
cdr3_aa: CASSLGSGGDGSNQPQHF

j_call: TRBJ2-7
v_call: TRBV7-2
cdr3_aa: CASSVDRERYEQYF

j_call: TRBJ1-2
v_call: TRBV6-5
cdr3_aa: CASSYSGRYGYTF

j_call: TRBJ2-1
v_call: TRBV28
cdr3_aa: CASSQDRAAQFF

j_call: TRBJ1-1
v_call: TRBV7-9
cdr3_aa: CASSFFTENTEAFF

j_call: TRBJ2-3
v_call: TRBV27
cdr3_aa: CASSLSADTDTQYF

j_call: TRBJ1-1
v_call: TRBV29-1
cdr3_aa: CSVWKGTERYTEAFF

j_call: TRBJ2-7
v_call: TRBV7-9
cdr3_aa: CASSSVWRGAYEQYF

j_call: TRBJ1-4
v_call: TRBV18
cdr3_aa: CASSPYAQTTNEKLFF

j_call: TRBJ2-1
v_call: TRBV7-2
cdr3_aa: CASSSLIAGSSYNEQFF

j_call: TRBJ1-3
v_call: TRBV7-7
cdr3_aa: CASSSSPGPISGNTIYF

j_call: TRBJ1-1
v_call: TRBV30
cdr3_aa: CAWLRNTEAFF

j_call: TRBJ2-5
v_call: TRBV5-4
cdr3_aa: CASSRPGQGGGETQYF

j_call: TRBJ1-1
v_call: TRBV7-3
cdr3_aa: CASRKGAENTEAFF

j_call: TRBJ2-7
v_call: TRBV6-1
cdr3_aa: CASSGWGTSESYEQYF

j_call: TRBJ2-3
v_call: TRBV6-6
cdr3_aa: CASSPGTAAYTQYF

j_call: TRBJ2-7
v_call: TRBV6-6
cdr3_aa: CASSYGAAGIVHEQYF

j_call: TRBJ2-7
v_call: TRBV11-2
cdr3_aa: CASSPRRVPLGEQYF

j_call: TRBJ1-5
v_call: TRBV2
cdr3_aa: CASSRDRGGNQPQHF

j_call: TRBJ1-1
v_call: TRBV6-5
cdr3_aa: CASTTGGTEAFF

j_call: TRBJ2-7
v_call: TRBV5-4
cdr3_aa: CASSSTVARTNYEQYF

j_call: TRBJ1-4
v_call: TRBV30
cdr3_aa: CAWSGGRVTNEKLFF

j_call: TRBJ2-3
v_call: TRBV28
cdr3_aa: CASSKTRGGMTDTQYF

j_call: TRBJ2-7
v_call: TRBV20-1
cdr3_aa: CSAQGNEQYF

j_call: TRBJ2-7
v_call: TRBV6-6
cdr3_aa: CASSKTGEGYEQYF

j_call: TRBJ2-7
v_call: TRBV6-1
cdr3_aa: CASEVSQGAYYEQYF

j_call: TRBJ1-5
v_call: TRBV30
cdr3_aa: CAWSVGGGIGQPQHF

j_call: TRBJ2-1
v_call: TRBV6-5
cdr3_aa: CASSPTLAEEQFF

j_call: TRBJ1-4
v_call: TRBV11-1
cdr3_aa: CASSSRGPTNEKLFF

j_call: TRBJ2-3
v_call: TRBV5-1
cdr3_aa: CASSPGPKADTQYF

j_call: TRBJ2-1
v_call: TRBV25-1
cdr3_aa: CASSPAGGKYNEQFF

j_call: TRBJ2-3
v_call: TRBV5-1
cdr3_aa: CASSLGTGPRTDTQYF

j_call: TRBJ1-5
v_call: TRBV2
cdr3_aa: CASSPEGGGDQPQHF

j_call: TRBJ1-2
v_call: TRBV27
cdr3_aa: CASSLSGVRTGGGYTF

j_call: TRBJ1-2
v_call: TRBV2
cdr3_aa: CASSPDRTYGYTF

j_call: TRBJ1-1
v_call: TRBV5-4
cdr3_aa: CASSSSGEAFF

j_call: TRBJ2-5
v_call: TRBV5-4
cdr3_aa: CASSRQGVETQYF

j_call: TRBJ2-3
v_call: TRBV28
cdr3_aa: CASSFRNLGLDTQYF

j_call: TRBJ2-7
v_call: TRBV5-1
cdr3_aa: CASSLGGTSNYEQYF

j_call: TRBJ1-2
v_call: TRBV7-9
cdr3_aa: CASSLAGGHNYGYTF